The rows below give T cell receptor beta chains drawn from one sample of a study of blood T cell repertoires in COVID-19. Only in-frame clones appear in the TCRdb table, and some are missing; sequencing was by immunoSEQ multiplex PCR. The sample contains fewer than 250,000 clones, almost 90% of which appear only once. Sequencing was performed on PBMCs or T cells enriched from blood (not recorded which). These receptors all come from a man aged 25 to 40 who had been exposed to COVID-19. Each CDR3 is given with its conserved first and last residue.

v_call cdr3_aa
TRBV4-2 CASSQNRGINEKLFF
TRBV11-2 CASSPGTGPYGYTF
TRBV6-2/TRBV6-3 CASSYSIVTGTVQEAFF
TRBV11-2 CASSSRDRDNSPLHF
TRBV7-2 CASSLAPQMNTGELFF
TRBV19 CASSPLAHRGGSIHEQYF
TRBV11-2 CASSAGTALSNEQFF
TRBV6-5 CASSTGVRETQYF
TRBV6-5 CASRNLQGNHGYTF
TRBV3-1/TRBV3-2 CASSQGSPGAYEQYF
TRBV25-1 CASSEPFRGGEDNEQFF
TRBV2 CATLRPGKLPGEETQYF
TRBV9 CASSGTGGSNEKLFF
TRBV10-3 CAINHAPGQGMAYGYTF
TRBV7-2 CASSLDVTSGGGEQFF
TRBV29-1 CSVEAGRAPRSGTQYF
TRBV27 CASSFRPGVTGELFF
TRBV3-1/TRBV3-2 CASSISGNQPQHF
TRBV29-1 CSVAQGNNYGYTF
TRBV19 CASSIEVQPGTEAFF
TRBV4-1 CASSRKPDRGPNTGELFF
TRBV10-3 CAISEGSGANTGELFF
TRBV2 CASSAWDSGNYGYTF
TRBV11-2 CASSLRGGVPDTQYF
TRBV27 CASSPNTGELFF
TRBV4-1 CASSQGLLRTNTEAFF
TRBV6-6 CASSPTRHRDDNGYTF
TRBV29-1 CSVDGTGSYNEQFF
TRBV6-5 CASSYSVQIGGYTF
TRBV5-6 CASRRSGAPDTQYF
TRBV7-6 CASRGLAGPFRETQYF
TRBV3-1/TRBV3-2 CASSHATPQDRGYTF
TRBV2 CASSEPEQGARETQYF
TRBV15 CATSRGVGGSEQYF
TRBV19 CASSSQGLSNQPQHF
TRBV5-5 CASSPIGTGGASYNSPLHF
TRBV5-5 CASSPGRGFQETQYF
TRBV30 CAWNFQGNTEAFF
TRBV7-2 CASSLDTRGIGELFF
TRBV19 CASWTGGNGYTF
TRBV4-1 CASSPRPGLASYEQYF
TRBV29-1 CSVGVTPNTEAFF
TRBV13 CASSISAIANQPQHF
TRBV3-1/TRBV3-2 CASSRSGGPRDTQYF
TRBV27 CASSDDPGGDETQYF
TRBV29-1 CSVTGSSYGYTF
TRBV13 CASSSSGGLTDTQYF
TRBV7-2 CASSLAGRASGAQETQYF
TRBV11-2 CASSLSWGTGQETQYF
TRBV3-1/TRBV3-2 CASSSPGTGQYEQYF
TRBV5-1 CASRFRGLPSDTQYF
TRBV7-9 CASSPLGLRNAEAFF
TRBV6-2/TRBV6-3 CASSYERWNSPLHF
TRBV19 CASSIGQTNTEAFF
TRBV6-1 CASSERTKDYEQYF